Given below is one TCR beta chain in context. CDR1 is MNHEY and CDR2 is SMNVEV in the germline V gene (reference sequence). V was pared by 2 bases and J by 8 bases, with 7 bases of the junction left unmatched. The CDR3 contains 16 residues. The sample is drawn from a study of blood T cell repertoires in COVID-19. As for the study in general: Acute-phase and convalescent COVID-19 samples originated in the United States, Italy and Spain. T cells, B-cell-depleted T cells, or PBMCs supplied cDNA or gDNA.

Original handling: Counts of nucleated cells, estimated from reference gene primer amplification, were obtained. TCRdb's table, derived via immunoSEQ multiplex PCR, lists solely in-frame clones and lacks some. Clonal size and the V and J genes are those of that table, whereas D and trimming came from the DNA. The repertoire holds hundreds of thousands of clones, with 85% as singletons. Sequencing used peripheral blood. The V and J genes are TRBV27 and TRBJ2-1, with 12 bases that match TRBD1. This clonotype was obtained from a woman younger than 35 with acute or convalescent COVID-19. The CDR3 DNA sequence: TGTGCCAGCAGTTTAGAGGGGACAGGGGGCATATATGAGCAGTTCTTC. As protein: CASSLEGTGGIYEQFF.